This T cell receptor (beta chain) was captured by sequencing in a study of Tregs in tolerant kidney transplant recipients. Whole-study context: Recipients received nonmyeloablative bone marrow transplants from related graft donors, with transient mixed chimerism. Study-wide results and limits: Findings come from small patient numbers and require larger validation. Donor-specific Treg expansion exceeded global Treg expansion in tolerant patients, suggesting antigen drive.

Remarks on this clone: Its antigen is unknown.

Thawed PBMCs were FACS-sorted into unstimulated CD4+CD25+CD127- regulatory T cells, CD4+CD25- non-regulatory cells, CD4 and CD8 cells. Trimming pared 8 bases from V and 2 bases from J, leaving 7 bases between. CDR3 length: 11 amino acids. Germline V gene lookup returns CDR1 MGHDK and CDR2 SYGVNS. The assay was immunoSEQ multiplex PCR, and TCRdb's table has in-frame clones only and misses some. The data show about 110,000 clones, 90% seen once. The sequences come from CD4+ T cells from blood, collected before the transplant. The receptor was derived from a human donor who received a combined kidney and bone marrow transplant. J is TRBJ2-7 and V is TRBV25-1; D not certain. The CDR3 DNA follows: TGTGCCAGCGGCCACACCTACGAGCAGTACTTC. Translated: CASGHTYEQYF.